Presented here are 28 T cell receptor beta chains from one specimen sequenced in a study of cytomegalovirus exposure and HLA in healthy donors. 60 Vbeta and 13 Jbeta primers were used in PCR. Libraries were prepared by immunoSEQ multiplex PCR; TCRdb keeps only in-frame clonotypes and omits some of them. The top ten hold roughly 0.99% of the sample, which has approximately 130,000 clones, just under 80% seen once. The sequenced sample consisted of PBMCs. The receptors come from a male donor in good health and CMV-seronegative.

The rearrangement uses TRBV4-1 and TRBJ1-2, with TRBD1 identical over 12 bases. V gave up 3 bases and J gave up 8 bases; unmatched junction bases: 10. The CDR3 length is 16 residues. Germline loops: CDR1 MGHRA, CDR2 YSYEKL. The CDR3 region has the DNA TGCGCCAGCAGCCAGGACCCGGGACAGGGGGCAAGAGGCTACACCTTC. Protein: CASSQDPGQGARGYTF.

The gene calls are TRBV9 and TRBJ2-7; 9 nucleotides match TRBD1. CDR1 and CDR2 from the germline V gene are SGDLS and YYNGEE. The V gene end was trimmed by 3 bases and the J gene end by 5 bases; junction bases not matched to a gene: 6. The CDR3 is 14 residues long. The CDR3 reads CASSEGQGGNEQYF. As DNA, the CDR3 is TGTGCCAGCAGCGAGGGACAGGGAGGGAACGAGCAGTACTTC. Based on the CDR3 plus reference TRBV9 and TRBJ2-7, the full variable domain is DSGVTQTPKHLITATGQRVTLRCSPRSGDLSVYWYQQSLDQGLQFLIQYYNGEERAKGNILERFSAQQFPDLHSELNLSSLELGDSALYFCASSEGQGGNEQYFGPGTRLTVT.

This clone was counted a few times. V usage is TRBV5-1 and J usage is TRBJ1-1, with no clear D. V was clipped by 4 bases and J by 1 base, with 11 bases between them. The CDR3 totals 14 residues. Germline lookup yields CDR1 SGHRS and CDR2 YFSETQ. Here the CDR3 DNA reads TGCGCCAGCAGCCCCCGGGAGGGGAACACTGAAGCTTTCTTT. Protein sequence: CASSPREGNTEAFF.

This clone was recorded only once. The genes are TRBV5-6 and TRBJ2-3, with D maybe TRBD2 (7 bases). The ends were cut back, 4 bases at V and 2 bases at J, with 17 bases in the middle. CDR1 and CDR2 from the germline V gene are SGHDT and YYEEEE. The CDR3 length is 16 residues. The CDR3 nucleotides are TGTGCCAGCAGCCTAAGACTAGGGGGGGTCACAGATACGCAGTATTTT. Amino acid sequence: CASSLRLGGVTDTQYF.

CDR3 region: CASSLKGNQPQHF. CDR3 bases: TGTGCCAGCAGCTTAAAGGGGAATCAGCCCCAGCATTTT. The V and J genes are TRBV11-3 and TRBJ1-5, with TRBD1 as a possible D gene (5 bases). Germline V gene lookup returns CDR1 SGHNT and CDR2 YENEEA. The CDR3 has 13 residues. V was cut by 2 bases and J by 4 bases, with 6 bases left in between.

The chain carries TRBV19 and TRBJ1-4, with D possibly matching TRBD1 (6 bases). The germline V gene has CDR1 LNHDA and CDR2 SQIVND (reference sequence). The CDR3 runs 15 residues. V was pared by 6 bases and J by 7 bases, with 18 bases between. The CDR3: CASRRRGREGEKLFF. For the CDR3, the DNA is TGTGCCAGTAGGCGGCGGGGGCGTGAGGGTGAAAAACTGTTTTTT.

The chain uses TRBV7-2 and TRBJ1-1, with a weak D call TRBD1 (6 bases). V was trimmed by 1 base and J by 3 bases, leaving 18 bases between them. Germline assignment: CDR1 SGHTA and CDR2 FQGNSA. The CDR3 length is 17 residues. CDR3 DNA sequence: TGTGCCAGCAGCTTAGTTAGCCTCAGGGGAAGAGACACTGAAGCTTTCTTT. It yields the protein CASSLVSLRGRDTEAFF.

In this sample, this clone turned up a few times. The chain carries TRBV5-4 and TRBJ2-7, with D possibly being TRBD1 (6 bases). This CDR3 contains 11 residues. Germline V gives CDR1 SGHNT, CDR2 YYREEE (reference sequence). Trimming pared 2 bases from V and 9 bases from J, leaving 9 bases between. The CDR3: CASSLQGLQYF. For the CDR3, the DNA is TGTGCCAGCAGCTTACAGGGCTTGCAGTACTTC.

The chain is built from TRBV7-9 and TRBJ2-7; possible D gene TRBD1, 5 bases. This CDR3 contains 14 residues. Germline V gives CDR1 SEHNR, CDR2 FQNEAQ (reference sequence). The ends were cut back, 1 base at V and 4 bases at J, with 11 bases in the middle. CDR3 sequence: CASSLDQGLYEQYF. As DNA, the CDR3 is TGTGCCAGCAGCTTAGACCAGGGTCTTTACGAGCAGTACTTC.

The V gene is TRBV7-6, the J gene TRBJ1-5; 7 bases fit TRBD1. CDR1 SGHVS and CDR2 FNYEAQ come from the germline V gene. V was clipped by 1 base and J by 2 bases; unmatched bases: 2. The CDR3 contains 15 residues. This CDR3 is CASSLGDRGNQPQHF. The DNA for the CDR3 is TGTGCCAGCAGCTTAGGGGACAGAGGCAATCAGCCCCAGCATTTT. Filled out from reference TRBV7-6 and TRBJ1-5, the complete variable domain reads GAGVSQSPRYKVTKRGQDVALRCDPISGHVSLYWYRQALGQGPEFLTYFNYEAQQDKSGLPNDRFSAERPEGSISTLTIQRTEQRDSAMYRCASSLGDRGNQPQHFGDGTRLSIL.

This clone was counted once. The gene calls are TRBV6-5 and TRBJ1-2; 7 bases line up with TRBD1. The CDR3 covers 13 residues. Germline V gives CDR1 MNHEY, CDR2 SVGAGI. Trimming took 6 bases from V and 7 from J; bases not matched to a gene: 8. The CDR3 region is CASRAPDRSGYTF. CDR3 sequence (DNA): TGTGCCAGCAGGGCACCGGACAGGTCTGGCTACACCTTC.

The CDR3 DNA sequence: TGTGCCAGCAGTTCCCAGGGAGGCACCTACGAGCAGTACTTC. Translated: CASSSQGGTYEQYF. The gene calls are TRBV28 and TRBJ2-7; possible D gene TRBD2, 6 bases. Trimming pared 4 bases from V and 2 bases from J, leaving 12 bases between. CDR3 length: 14 amino acids. CDR1 MDHEN and CDR2 SYDVKM come from the germline V gene.

The gene calls are TRBV30 and TRBJ1-6; D gene ambiguous. The V gene lost 0 bases and the J gene lost 10 bases, with 16 bases spanning the gap. The CDR3 is 15 residues long. CDR1 is GTSNPN, CDR2 SVGIG, per germline (reference sequence). In DNA form, the CDR3 reads TGTGCCTGGAGTGTATCGGCCGGGGAAAAGTCACCCCTCCACTTT. Encoded protein: CAWSVSAGEKSPLHF. The variable domain in full, completed from reference TRBV30 and TRBJ1-6, reads SQTIHQWPATLVQPVGSPLSLECTVEGTSNPNLYWYRQAAGRGLQLLFYSVGIGQISSEVPQNLSASRPQDRQFILSSKKLLLSDSGFYLCAWSVSAGEKSPLHFGNGTRLTVT.

This clone was seen a few times. The genes are TRBV4-1 and TRBJ1-5; D might be TRBD1 (5 bases). The V and J ends lost 4 bases and 0 bases respectively, with 10 bases between them. Looked up from germline, CDR1 is MGHRA and CDR2 is YSYEKL. The CDR3 extends over 15 amino acids. The DNA for the CDR3 is TGCGCCAGCAGCCCTCCGGGGGTTAGCAATCAGCCCCAGCATTTT. It yields the protein CASSPPGVSNQPQHF.

This clone was counted a few times. The chain couples TRBV29-1 to TRBJ1-1; 8 bases align to TRBD1. Germline V gives CDR1 SQVTM, CDR2 ANQGSEA. With V trimmed by 6 bases and J by 0 bases, 6 bases remained unmatched. There are 14 residues in the CDR3. This CDR3 reads CSVRTGIMNTEAFF. The CDR3 DNA follows: TGCAGCGTCCGGACAGGGATCATGAACACTGAAGCTTTCTTT. The variable domain in full, completed from reference TRBV29-1 and TRBJ1-1, reads SAVISQKPSRDICQRGTSLTIQCQVDSQVTMMFWYRQQPGQSLTLIATANQGSEATYESGFVIDKFPISRPNLTFSTLTVSNMSPEDSSIYLCSVRTGIMNTEAFFGQGTRLTVV.

This chain links TRBV7-9 with TRBJ2-5; possibly TRBD2 for D (5 bases). Germline V gene lookup returns CDR1 SEHNR and CDR2 FQNEAQ (reference sequence). V was trimmed by 2 bases and J by 4 bases, leaving 11 bases between them. The length of the CDR3 is 14 residues. The CDR3 DNA follows: TGTGCCAGCAGCTTACCCGGGGAAGGAGAGACCCAGTACTTC. The encoded protein is CASSLPGEGETQYF.

This chain joins TRBV4-2 and TRBJ2-2; 7 bases match TRBD2. CDR3 size: 16 residues. J lost 5 bases, V lost 0 bases, and 6 bases had no gene match. The V gene's germline CDR1 is LGHNA and CDR2 YNFKEQ. CDR3 region: CASSQDPGGTTGELFF. The CDR3, as DNA: TGTGCCAGCAGCCAAGATCCCGGGGGGACGACCGGGGAGCTGTTTTTT.

This chain links TRBV18 with TRBJ2-1; 10 bases are a match to TRBD2. The CDR3 spans 16 residues. V shed 2 bases and J 6 bases; nucleotides not matched to a gene: 7. From germline, CDR1 is KGHSH and CDR2 LQKENI. The CDR3: CASSPMERGGRNEQFF. As DNA, the CDR3 is TGTGCCAGCTCACCAATGGAGCGGGGGGGCCGCAATGAGCAGTTCTTC.

The rearrangement uses TRBV10-1 and TRBJ2-3, with D possibly TRBD1 on 5 matching bases. Germline V gene data show CDR1 as WNHNN and CDR2 as SYGVQD (reference sequence). Between the trimmed V and J ends, which lost 4 bases and 2 bases, there was a span of 10 bases. The CDR3 runs to 14 residues. CDR3 DNA sequence: TGCGCCAGCAGTGGGGGCGGATACACAGATACGCAGTATTTT. Its translation is CASSGGGYTDTQYF.

The chain has TRBV9 and TRBJ1-1; D is unclear. The CDR3 spans 13 residues. Germline V gene sequence: CDR1 SGDLS, CDR2 YYNGEE. V was cut by 3 bases and J by 4 bases, with 10 bases left in between. CDR3 nucleotide sequence: TGTGCCAGCAGCGGAGGCTCGCGCACTGAAGCTTTCTTT. Its protein is CASSGGSRTEAFF.

The V call is TRBV5-1, the J call TRBJ2-5; possibly TRBD1 for D (6 bases). Germline CDR1 and CDR2: SGHRS and YFSETQ. This CDR3 is 12 amino acids long. The V and J ends lost 0 bases and 11 bases respectively, with 11 bases between them. The CDR3 DNA reads TGCGCCAGCAGCTTGGAACAGGGTGAGCAGTACTTC. It is translated as CASSLEQGEQYF.

On this clone: One junction end does not reproduce the germline sequence, and a read error may be involved. The chain carries TRBV7-7 and TRBJ1-2; tentatively, D is TRBD1 (5 bases). The CDR3 consists of 14 residues. Germline V CDR1 and CDR2: SSHAT, FNYEAQ (reference sequence). CDR3 coding DNA: TGTGCTAGCAGCTCAAAATGGGGCGCCTATGGCTACACCTTC. This sequence encodes CASSSKWGAYGYTF.

V and J are TRBV4-3 and TRBJ2-3, with a possible D match to TRBD2 (5 bases). The germline V gene has CDR1 LGHNA and CDR2 YSLEER. The V end was cut by 0 bases, the J end by 6 bases, with 7 bases between. This CDR3 has 13 residues. The CDR3 protein is CASSQESGDTQYF. In DNA, the CDR3 is TGCGCCAGCAGCCAAGAGTCGGGGGATACGCAGTATTTT.

A few counts support this clone. This chain uses TRBV7-2 with TRBJ2-2; tentative D call: TRBD1 (6 bases). Germline CDR1 SGHTA, CDR2 FQGNSA. The CDR3 loop spans 14 amino acids. V was trimmed by 6 bases and J by 1 base, leaving 9 bases between them. CDR3: CASRDSQNTGELFF. The CDR3 nucleotides are TGTGCCAGCAGGGACAGCCAGAACACCGGGGAGCTGTTTTTT.

The chain links TRBV2 to TRBJ2-3; the D gene is possibly TRBD2 (6 bases). Germline V gene sequence: CDR1 SNHLY, CDR2 FYNNEI. Trimming took 2 bases from V and 6 from J, leaving 12 bases between them. This CDR3 comprises 14 residues. The CDR3 DNA is TGTGCCAGCAGTGAACAAGCGGGTCTCGATACGCAGTATTTT. Protein: CASSEQAGLDTQYF.

The chain employs TRBV2 and TRBJ2-2, with TRBD1 matching 10 bases. CDR3 length: 15 residues. Germline V gene lookup returns CDR1 SNHLY and CDR2 FYNNEI. The V and J ends lost 6 bases and 7 bases, in that order; junction bases with no gene match: 8. CDR3: CASSFGQGGIGELFF. The CDR3 DNA is TGTGCCAGCAGCTTCGGACAGGGGGGAATCGGGGAGCTGTTTTTT.

In its sample, this clone was seen a few times. The genes are TRBV5-4 and TRBJ1-3; 7 bases fit TRBD1. V gave up 4 bases and J gave up 0 bases; unmatched junction bases: 7. The CDR3 is made up of 16 amino acids. Germline loops: CDR1 SGHNT, CDR2 YYREEE (reference sequence). The CDR3 region is CASSPGQRRSGNTIYF. CDR3 in DNA: TGTGCCAGCAGCCCGGGACAGCGCCGCTCTGGAAACACCATATATTTT.

The chain joins TRBV6-1 to TRBJ1-5; no definite D call. The CDR3 length is 14 residues. Trimming took 0 bases from V and 0 from J, leaving 3 bases between them. Germline CDR1 and CDR2: MNHNS and SASEGT. In nucleotides, the CDR3 is TGTGCCAGCAGTGAAGCCGGTAGCAATCAGCCCCAGCATTTT. It yields the protein CASSEAGSNQPQHF.